A single sample is the source of the 28 T cell receptor beta chains below, sequenced in a study of T cells in Graves' hyperthyroidism and ophthalmopathy. RNA transcripts gave rise to amplified TCR beta CDR3 regions. HTBI primers were used for first-round RT-PCR of the TCR CDR3. TCRdb reprocessed the multiplex PCR reads with MiXCR, giving one entry per CDR3 protein. The sample has about 520,000 distinct CDR3 sequences, less than 25% seen once. The sequenced material came from blood. The source of these receptors is a man aged 18-30 years with Graves' hyperthyroidism.

This clonotype was seen repeatedly, ten times or more. The genes are TRBV28 and TRBJ2-2; 9 bases line up with TRBD1. CDR1 MDHEN and CDR2 SYDVKM come from the germline V gene. With V trimmed by 6 bases and J by 0 bases, 2 bases remained unmatched. The CDR3 contains 15 residues. The chain's CDR3 is CASRWDRANTGELFF. The DNA for the CDR3 is TGTGCCAGCAGGTGGGACAGGGCGAACACCGGGGAGCTGTTTTTT.

This chain links TRBV15 with TRBJ2-2; 14 bases map to TRBD2. V lost 0 bases, J lost 7 bases, and 10 bases stayed unmatched. CDR1 and CDR2 (germline): LNHNV, YYDKDF (reference sequence). The CDR3 runs 19 residues. DNA for the CDR3: TGTGCCACCAGCAGAGACCCGGGACTAGCGGGGGAGCTCGGCGGGGAGCTGTTTTTT. Translation gives CATSRDPGLAGELGGELFF.

This clonotype has only a few counts. The chain carries TRBV15 and TRBJ2-2, with D possibly matching TRBD1 (5 bases). Germline V gene lookup returns CDR1 LNHNV and CDR2 YYDKDF (reference sequence). The CDR3 sequence is 14 residues long. Deletions cut 4 bases from V and 5 bases from J, with 11 bases between. CDR3 residues: CATSTRDGTGELFF. In DNA, the CDR3 is TGTGCCACCAGCACCAGGGATGGAACCGGGGAGCTGTTTTTT. Full variable domain (remainder filled in from reference TRBV15 and TRBJ2-2): DAMVIQNPRYQVTQFGKPVTLSCSQTLNHNVMYWYQQKSSQAPKLLFHYYDKDFNNEADTPDNFQSRRPNTSFCFLDIRSPGLGDTAMYLCATSTRDGTGELFFGEGSRLTVL.

CDR3 residues: CATSRAETASRVLEYEQYF. Here the CDR3 DNA reads TGTGCCACCAGCAGAGCTGAGACAGCAAGTAGGGTCCTAGAATACGAGCAGTACTTC. The V gene is TRBV15, the J gene TRBJ2-7; D might be TRBD1 (5 bases). CDR3 size: 19 residues. V lost 1 base and J lost 4, with 26 bases in between. In germline, CDR1 is LNHNV, CDR2 YYDKDF (reference sequence).

This clonotype was detected a few times. This chain links TRBV30 with TRBJ2-7, with 12 bases aligning to TRBD1. V shed 3 bases, J shed 2 bases, and the junction held 2 bases outside the gene matches. CDR3 length equals 14 residues. Germline values: CDR1 GTSNPN, CDR2 SVGIG (reference sequence). The CDR3 sequence is CAWSRDRGPYEQYF. The CDR3 bases are TGTGCCTGGAGCCGGGACAGGGGGCCCTACGAGCAGTACTTC.

This clonotype showed up just a few times. The genes are TRBV27 and TRBJ1-2, with 8 bases aligning to TRBD1. J was trimmed by 7 bases and V by 8 bases; bases with no gene match: 9. CDR3 length equals 13 residues. CDR1 and CDR2 (germline): MNHEY, SMNVEV (reference sequence). The CDR3 protein is CASGFQGALGYTF. CDR3 DNA sequence: TGTGCCAGCGGATTCCAGGGGGCGCTTGGCTACACCTTC.

A few counts support this clonotype. The chain has TRBV3-1 and TRBJ2-5; D might be TRBD1 (5 bases). Germline assignment: CDR1 LGHDT and CDR2 YNNKEL (reference sequence). The CDR3 consists of 14 residues. V gave up 1 base and J gave up 2 bases, with 8 bases separating them. CDR3 region: CASSQVDSQETQYF. DNA for the CDR3: TGTGCCAGCAGCCAAGTTGACAGTCAAGAGACCCAGTACTTC.

This clonotype was observed a single time. The genes are TRBV11-2 and TRBJ2-7, with 10 positions matching TRBD1. V lost 8 bases and J lost 9; bases outside the gene matches: 16. Germline CDR1 reads SGHAT; CDR2 reads FQNNGV. The CDR3 is made up of 15 amino acids. The DNA of the CDR3 is TGTGCCAGCTTACGCATAAGGACAGGGGGAGGGAGGCAGTACTTC. It codes for CASLRIRTGGGRQYF.

This clonotype was recorded at least ten times. The J gene is TRBJ2-7, the V gene TRBV27, with D perhaps TRBD2 (7 bases). Trimming took off 5 bases at V and 5 bases at J, with 13 bases between the two ends. The CDR3 contains 13 residues. CDR1 is MNHEY and CDR2 is SMNVEV in the germline V gene (reference sequence). The CDR3 DNA reads as TGTGCCAGCAGTCCGCAGGGGAGGGACGAGCAGTACTTC. It specifies CASSPQGRDEQYF.

This clonotype was counted between two and nine times. The DNA of the CDR3 is TGCGCCAGCAGCCAGGTTCCAGGGGGCTCCGAAGCTTTCTTT. Translating it yields CASSQVPGGSEAFF. The chain joins TRBV4-1 to TRBJ1-1; TRBD1 agrees at 8 bases. The V and J ends lost 3 bases and 8 bases, in that order; junction bases with no gene match: 8. Germline values: CDR1 MGHRA, CDR2 YSYEKL. The CDR3 is 14 residues long.

This CDR3 reads CSVLGTAGGGSYNEQFF. The CDR3 bases are TGCAGCGTTCTCGGGACCGCCGGGGGGGGCTCCTACAATGAGCAGTTCTTC. This chain joins TRBV29-1 and TRBJ2-1; TRBD2 agrees at 8 bases. V shed 5 bases and J 0 bases; nucleotides not matched to a gene: 12. Germline lookup yields CDR1 SQVTM and CDR2 ANQGSEA. The CDR3 spans 17 residues.

This clonotype has only one observation. This sequence joins TRBV28 and TRBJ1-1; 9 nucleotides match TRBD1. The trim removed 9 bases at V and 2 bases at J, leaving 1 base unmatched. This CDR3 spans 12 amino acids. Germline assignment: CDR1 MDHEN and CDR2 SYDVKM. In nucleotides, the CDR3 is TGTGCCAGTACAGGGGGCAACACTGAAGCTTTCTTT. It encodes CASTGGNTEAFF.

Many counts were recorded for this clonotype. This chain links TRBV27 with TRBJ1-5; D might be TRBD1 (6 bases). The germline gives CDR1 MNHEY, CDR2 SMNVEV (reference sequence). The CDR3 has 15 amino acids. V was pared by 0 bases and J by 7 bases, with 13 bases between. The chain's CDR3 is CASSLSWGAEQPQHF. For the CDR3, the DNA is TGTGCCAGCAGTTTATCGTGGGGGGCTGAGCAGCCCCAGCATTTT.

This clonotype has ten or more counts. The chain joins TRBV2 to TRBJ1-1, with D hard to call. This CDR3 contains 14 residues. V lost 4 bases, J lost 0 bases, and 9 bases lay in between. Germline loops: CDR1 SNHLY, CDR2 FYNNEI. The CDR3, as DNA: TGTGCCAGCAGTGTAAGCACCTTGAACACTGAAGCTTTCTTT. Its protein is CASSVSTLNTEAFF.

This clonotype was counted only a few times. The rearrangement uses TRBV11-2 and TRBJ2-5; perhaps TRBD1 as D (6 bases). Germline-derived CDR1 and CDR2 are SGHAT and FQNNGV. The CDR3 has 13 residues. Trimming pared 7 bases from V and 2 bases from J, leaving 11 bases between. This CDR3 is CASNGQPQETQYF. The CDR3 DNA reads as TGTGCCAGCAATGGACAGCCGCAAGAGACCCAGTACTTC.

At least ten counts were recorded for this clonotype. The V call is TRBV6-1, the J call TRBJ2-2; D is uncertain. V was pared by 4 bases and J by 5 bases, with 8 bases between. The CDR3 is 13 residues long. Germline V lookup: CDR1 MNHNS, CDR2 SASEGT. DNA of the CDR3: TGTGCCAGCAGTGGGGTAGGGACCGGGGAGCTGTTTTTT. Protein product: CASSGVGTGELFF.

The J gene is TRBJ2-7, the V gene TRBV6-1, with D possibly TRBD1 on 6 matching bases. Germline CDR1 MNHNS, CDR2 SASEGT. This CDR3 is built from 15 residues. V was trimmed by 6 bases and J by 5 bases, leaving 20 bases between them. The CDR3 DNA reads as TGTGCCAGCAGGTTCACAGGGAACAGTCGGCACGAGCAGTACTTC. It translates to CASRFTGNSRHEQYF.

V gene TRBV6-5 combines with J gene TRBJ1-3; D might be TRBD1 (6 bases). Germline-derived CDR1 and CDR2 are MNHEY and SVGAGI. Trimming cost V 0 bases and J 7 bases, with 10 bases left between them. The CDR3 sequence is 14 residues long. CDR3 loop: CASSYSDRENTIYF. The CDR3 nucleotides read TGTGCCAGCAGTTACTCGGACAGAGAGAACACCATATATTTT.

This clonotype was detected only a few times. The chain has TRBV24-1 and TRBJ2-2, with 7 bases identical to TRBD1. V lost 3 bases to trimming and J lost 3 bases; unmatched junction nucleotides: 0. This CDR3 region has 14 residues. Germline values: CDR1 KGHDR, CDR2 SFDVKD. The CDR3 spells CATSDGTDTGELFF. The CDR3 DNA sequence: TGTGCCACCAGTGATGGGACAGACACCGGGGAGCTGTTTTTT.

This clonotype came up a few times. V gene TRBV27 combines with J gene TRBJ2-7; 9 nucleotides agree with TRBD2. The ends lost 1 base at V and 5 bases at J; junction bases unmatched: 6. The CDR3 has 15 residues. The germline CDR1 and CDR2 sequences are MNHEY and SMNVEV (reference sequence). CDR3 amino acids: CASSLCSGSGDEQYF. The DNA of the CDR3 is TGTGCCAGCAGTTTATGTAGCGGGAGCGGCGACGAGCAGTACTTC.

This chain connects TRBV10-3 to TRBJ2-7; 10 nucleotides align to TRBD1. This CDR3 is built from 15 residues. Per the germline V gene, CDR1 is ENHRY and CDR2 is SYGVKD. The V and J ends lost 5 bases and 0 bases, in that order; junction bases with no gene match: 4. The CDR3 reads CAISPDRGISYEQYF. Written as DNA, the CDR3 is TGTGCCATCAGTCCGGACAGGGGGATCTCCTACGAGCAGTACTTC.

The chain uses TRBV20-1 and TRBJ2-6; D remains ambiguous. The CDR3 is 16 residues long. Germline values: CDR1 DFQATT, CDR2 SNEGSKA (reference sequence). Trimming removed 6 bases from V and 0 bases from J, with 15 bases in between. CDR3 sequence reads: CSAERRPSSGANVLTF. DNA of the CDR3: TGCAGTGCAGAGAGACGGCCGAGCTCTGGGGCCAACGTCCTGACTTTC.

The V call is TRBV20-1, the J call TRBJ2-7; the D gene could be TRBD1 or TRBD2 (5 bases each). Trimming left V 1 base short and J 5 bases short, with 15 bases between. In germline, CDR1 is DFQATT, CDR2 SNEGSKA (reference sequence). The CDR3 has 14 residues. The CDR3 region is CSARASDGAHEQYF. The CDR3 coding sequence is TGCAGTGCTAGAGCCTCGGACGGGGCCCACGAGCAGTACTTC.

This clonotype was seen repeatedly, ten times or more. The chain carries TRBV19 and TRBJ1-1, with unresolved D. The CDR3 extends over 13 amino acids. Trimming pared 6 bases from V and 4 bases from J, leaving 12 bases between. CDR1 is LNHDA, CDR2 SQIVND, per germline (reference sequence). In nucleotides, the CDR3 is TGTGCCAGTAGCCCTTCGTGGGGCACTGAAGCTTTCTTT. It encodes CASSPSWGTEAFF.

This clonotype came up a few times. The CDR3 protein is CASSHPSQGDTEAFF. The DNA of the CDR3 is TGTGCCAGCAGCCATCCCTCCCAGGGGGACACTGAAGCTTTCTTT. V is TRBV14 and J is TRBJ1-1, with 7 bases matching TRBD1. V trimming: 3 bases; J trimming: 3 bases; junction bases outside the gene matches: 7. There are 15 residues in the CDR3. Looked up from germline, CDR1 is SGHDN and CDR2 is FVKESK.

The chain joins TRBV13 to TRBJ2-5, with a weak D call TRBD1 (6 bases). The CDR3 sequence is 13 residues long. Germline assignment: CDR1 PRHDT and CDR2 FYEKMQ (reference sequence). The germline V and J ends were trimmed by 6 bases and 2 bases, with 10 bases remaining between them. The CDR3 region has the DNA TGTGCCAGCAGATTGACAGGTCAAGAGACCCAGTACTTC. Translation: CASRLTGQETQYF.

The sample holds many counts of this clonotype. This chain connects TRBV18 to TRBJ1-1; D is perhaps TRBD1 (5 bases). CDR3 size: 15 residues. With 5 bases removed from V and 0 bases from J, the gap between germline ends came to 13 bases. Germline V gene data show CDR1 as KGHSH and CDR2 as LQKENI. The CDR3 reads CASSNAGWMNTEAFF. The DNA of the CDR3 is TGTGCCAGCTCAAACGCAGGGTGGATGAACACTGAAGCTTTCTTT.

This clonotype was counted a few times. The CDR3 region is CSAVTSGELFF. CDR3 nucleotides: TGCAGCGCCGTTACCTCCGGGGAGCTGTTTTTT. The rearrangement uses TRBV29-1 and TRBJ2-2; the D is unclear. The CDR3 contains 11 residues. Looked up from germline, CDR1 is SQVTM and CDR2 is ANQGSEA. V lost 7 bases and J lost 6, with 9 bases in between.